This T cell receptor (beta chain) is drawn from a study of cytomegalovirus exposure and HLA in healthy donors. This PCR relied on a set of 60 Vbeta primers and 13 Jbeta primers. Original handling: Some 80 million unique TCR beta chains, roughly 12 million shared, were counted in a later analysis. Method: immunoSEQ multiplex PCR; TCRdb's copy keeps in-frame clones and lacks some. D and trimming were read from the DNA, whereas the V and J calls and clone size are those reported in that table. The sample carries roughly 120,000 clones, approximately 81% recorded once. This clone was counted a few times. Its cognate antigen is unknown. The CDR3 spans 15 residues. The V segment lost 6 bases and the J segment 6 bases; nucleotides outside the gene matches: 8. Germline CDR1 reads LNHDA; CDR2 reads SQIVND (reference sequence). Whole-study findings and limits: The productive fraction for most TCR beta V segments was about 87% or about 30% in an earlier analysis. Across donors, presence/absence analyses took sequencing depth to be roughly uniform.

The sequence was collected from a woman aged 25-40 years in good health and CMV-seronegative. The chain uses TRBV19 and TRBJ1-4, with 9 positions matching TRBD1. The sample consisted of PBMCs. CDR3 coding DNA: TGTGCCAGTAGCGCTCGGGACAGGGAGGATGAAAAACTGTTTTTT. This gives the protein CASSARDREDEKLFF.